The 14 T cell receptor beta chains below were found in one sample sequenced in a study of PD-1 blockade in classical Hodgkin lymphoma. The patients all showed relapse after autologous stem cell transplantation, while their brentuximab vedotin exposure varied. Only in-frame clones appear in the TCRdb table, and some are missing; sequencing was by immunoSEQ multiplex PCR. The sample lists some 96,000 clones, just under 95% seen once, with less than 3.5% in the top ten. Sample: peripheral blood mononuclear cells (PBMCs), taken at baseline. The receptor source for this set is a human donor with classical Hodgkin lymphoma.

The chain employs TRBV5-6 and TRBJ2-3, with D hard to call. This CDR3 contains 17 residues. The germline CDR1 and CDR2 sequences are SGHDT and YYEEEE. V lost 1 base, J lost 0 bases, and 15 bases lay in between. CDR3 protein: CASSLLWSAASTDTQYF. Written as DNA, the CDR3 is TGTGCCAGCAGCTTGTTATGGTCAGCCGCTAGCACAGATACGCAGTATTTT.

This chain links TRBV30 with TRBJ2-7, with TRBD2 as a possible D gene (5 bases). V gave up 5 bases and J gave up 3 bases, with 17 bases separating them. CDR1 is GTSNPN, CDR2 SVGIG, per germline (reference sequence). This CDR3 has 14 residues. The CDR3 nucleotides read TGTGCCTGGGGGATCCCCGGAGGCAGCTACGAGCAGTACTTC. The encoded protein is CAWGIPGGSYEQYF.

V and J are TRBV27 and TRBJ2-5; D is undetermined. Germline V lookup: CDR1 MNHEY, CDR2 SMNVEV (reference sequence). The CDR3 totals 14 residues. V lost 6 bases, J lost 5 bases, and 16 bases lay in between. The CDR3 sequence: CASSPRVRRETQYF. CDR3 bases: TGTGCCAGCAGCCCCCGGGTGAGGCGGGAGACCCAGTACTTC.

The chain couples TRBV2 to TRBJ1-2, with TRBD1 matching over 8 bases. This CDR3 is built from 13 residues. Trimming removed 5 bases from V and 3 bases from J; junction bases left unmatched: 2. Germline CDR1 and CDR2: SNHLY and FYNNEI. The DNA for the CDR3 is TGTGCCAGCAGTACGACAGGGGACTATGGCTACACCTTC. Its protein is CASSTTGDYGYTF.

V and J are TRBV7-2 and TRBJ2-1, with 7 bases aligning to TRBD1. The V segment lost 4 bases and the J segment 1 base; nucleotides outside the gene matches: 10. Germline V gene lookup returns CDR1 SGHTA and CDR2 FQGNSA. This CDR3 spans 17 amino acids. The CDR3 is CASSSRGLGPSYNEQFF. The CDR3 DNA follows: TGTGCCAGCAGCTCAAGGGGGCTGGGCCCGTCCTACAATGAGCAGTTCTTC.

Comments on this clone: Compared with germline, one end of the junction differs, possibly owing to a read error. The rearrangement uses TRBV6-1 and TRBJ2-1; D might be TRBD1 or TRBD2, each matching 5 bases. The CDR3 spans 13 residues. Germline values: CDR1 MNHNS, CDR2 SASEGT. The CDR3 region is CASSEYRDVGCLF. The CDR3 DNA follows: TGTGCCAGCAGTGAGTACCGGGACGTCGGTTGTCTCTTC.

CDR3 in amino acids: CASSVSGGTTDTQYF. DNA of the CDR3: TGCGCCAGCAGTGTTTCTGGGGGGACCACAGATACGCAGTATTTT. This chain links TRBV10-1 with TRBJ2-3; D may be TRBD2 (6 bases). Germline V gene lookup returns CDR1 WNHNN and CDR2 SYGVQD (reference sequence). V was pared by 4 bases and J by 2 bases, with 13 bases between. The CDR3 length is 15 residues.

The chain is built from TRBV5-6 and TRBJ1-1; D gene ambiguous. Germline CDR1 SGHDT, CDR2 YYEEEE. The CDR3 is 14 residues long. The V end lost 3 bases, the J end lost 5 bases, and 14 bases lay between the germline ends. CDR3 in amino acids: CASSSEVLGTEAFF. CDR3 DNA: TGTGCCAGCAGCTCGGAAGTGTTGGGAACTGAAGCTTTCTTT.

V is TRBV6-1 and J is TRBJ2-2; no firm D call. Trimming stripped 7 bases from V and 4 bases from J, with 4 bases between. Germline CDR1 reads MNHNS; CDR2 reads SASEGT. There are 11 residues in the CDR3. CDR3 bases: TGTGCCAGCAAGGCCACCGGGGAGCTGTTTTTT. This encodes CASKATGELFF.

The chain combines TRBV19 with TRBJ2-7, with TRBD2 matching over 10 bases. CDR1 LNHDA and CDR2 SQIVND come from the germline V gene (reference sequence). This CDR3 is 16 amino acids long. The V and J ends lost 4 bases and 5 bases, in that order; junction bases with no gene match: 11. As DNA, the CDR3 is TGTGCCAGTAGTACAAGCGGGAGGGCCCTCGGGGACGAGCAGTACTTC. The encoded protein is CASSTSGRALGDEQYF.

The chain has TRBV2 and TRBJ1-5, with D perhaps TRBD1 (5 bases). Trimming stripped 3 bases from V and 4 bases from J, with 7 bases between. This CDR3 spans 13 amino acids. The germline V gene encodes CDR1 SNHLY and CDR2 FYNNEI. CDR3 nucleotides: TGTGCCAGCAGTGATACAGGAAATCAGCCCCAGCATTTT. It yields the protein CASSDTGNQPQHF. Looking up the rest from reference TRBV2 and TRBJ1-5 gives the full variable domain: EPEVTQTPSHQVTQMGQEVILRCVPISNHLYFYWYRQILGQKVEFLVSFYNNEISEKSEIFDDQFSVERPDGSNFTLKIRSTKLEDSAMYFCASSDTGNQPQHFGDGTRLSIL.

The gene calls are TRBV19 and TRBJ2-7; 7 bases are shared with TRBD1. The CDR3 sequence is 18 residues long. Germline lookup yields CDR1 LNHDA and CDR2 SQIVND (reference sequence). The V gene end was trimmed by 2 bases and the J gene end by 2 bases; junction bases not matched to a gene: 15. The CDR3 nucleotides are TGTGCCAGTAGTATATCCCACTCAAGACAGGGTCGGCCCTACGAGCAGTACTTC. Amino acid sequence: CASSISHSRQGRPYEQYF.

J is TRBJ1-4 and V is TRBV6-6; D ambiguous. V was cut by 2 bases and J by 2 bases, with 12 bases left in between. The CDR3 is 16 residues long. CDR1 and CDR2 (germline): MNHNY, SVGAGI (reference sequence). CDR3 DNA sequence: TGTGCCAGCAGTTACAGTCATACGCCCACTAATGAAAAACTGTTTTTT. It is translated as CASSYSHTPTNEKLFF.

The chain couples TRBV7-9 to TRBJ1-5, with D maybe TRBD1 (5 bases). This CDR3 spans 14 amino acids. Trimming removed 4 bases at V and 5 bases at J, with 12 bases between. The V gene's germline CDR1 is SEHNR and CDR2 FQNEAQ (reference sequence). The CDR3 spells CASSSSGGYQPQHF. CDR3 DNA sequence: TGTGCCAGCAGCTCCTCGGGGGGGTATCAGCCCCAGCATTTT.